This TCR beta chain appears in the sequencing data of a study of blood T cell repertoires in COVID-19. The overall study: The United States, Italy and Spain provided the acute and convalescent COVID-19 samples. PBMCs, B-cell-depleted T cells, or T cells were the source of the cDNA or gDNA that made up the material.

V lost 3 bases and J 4 bases, leaving 13 bases between the germline ends. Germline V gene lookup returns CDR1 MDHEN and CDR2 SYDVKM. The length of the CDR3 is 14 residues. As handled by the study authors: Estimation of nucleated cell counts relied on the amplification of reference gene primers. The method was immunoSEQ multiplex PCR; TCRdb's version includes in-frame clones alone and lacks a portion of them. V and J calls and clone size come straight from that table; D and trimming were deduced from the DNA. Among tens of thousands of clones, roughly nine tenths were seen once, and the ten largest hold roughly 1.7%.

The J gene is TRBJ2-7, the V gene TRBV28; tentative D call: TRBD2 (5 bases). This sequence originates from a man in his 60s with acute or convalescent COVID-19. Sample: peripheral blood. The CDR3, as DNA: TGTGCCAGCAGTTTGAGGCTAGCTCGATACGAGCAGTACTTC. Protein product: CASSLRLARYEQYF.